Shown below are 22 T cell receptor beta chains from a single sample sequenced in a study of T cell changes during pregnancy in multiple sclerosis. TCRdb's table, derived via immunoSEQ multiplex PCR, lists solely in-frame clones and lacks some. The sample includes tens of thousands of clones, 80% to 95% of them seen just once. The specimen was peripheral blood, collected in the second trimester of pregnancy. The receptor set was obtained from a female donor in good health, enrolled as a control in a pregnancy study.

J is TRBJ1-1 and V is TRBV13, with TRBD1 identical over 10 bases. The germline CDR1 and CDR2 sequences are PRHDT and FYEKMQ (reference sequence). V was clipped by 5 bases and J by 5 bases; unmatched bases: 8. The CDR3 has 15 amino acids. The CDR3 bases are TGTGCCAGCAGCCAAAGACAGGGGGCGAATACTGAAGCTTTCTTT. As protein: CASSQRQGANTEAFF.

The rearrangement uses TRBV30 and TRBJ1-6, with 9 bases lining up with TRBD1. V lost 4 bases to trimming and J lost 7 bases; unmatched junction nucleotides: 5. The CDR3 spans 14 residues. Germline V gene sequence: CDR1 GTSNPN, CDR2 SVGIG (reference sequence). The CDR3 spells CAWTKDRGNSPLHF. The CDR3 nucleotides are TGTGCCTGGACAAAGGACAGGGGAAATTCACCCCTCCACTTT.

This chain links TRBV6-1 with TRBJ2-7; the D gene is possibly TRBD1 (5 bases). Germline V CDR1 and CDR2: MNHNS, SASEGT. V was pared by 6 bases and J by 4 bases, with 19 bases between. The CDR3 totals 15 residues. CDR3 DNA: TGTGCCAGCAGGCGCCAGGGCCCCTCGGAGTACGAGCAGTACTTC. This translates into CASRRQGPSEYEQYF.

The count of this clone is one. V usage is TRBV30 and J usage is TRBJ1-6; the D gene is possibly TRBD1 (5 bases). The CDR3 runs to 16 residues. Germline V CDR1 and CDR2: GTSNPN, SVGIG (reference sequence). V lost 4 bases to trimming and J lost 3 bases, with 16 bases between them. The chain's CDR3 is CAWTYSRDLYNSPLHF. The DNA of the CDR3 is TGTGCCTGGACCTACTCCAGGGATCTCTATAATTCACCCCTCCACTTT. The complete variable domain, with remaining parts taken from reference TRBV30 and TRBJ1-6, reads SQTIHQWPATLVQPVGSPLSLECTVEGTSNPNLYWYRQAAGRGLQLLFYSVGIGQISSEVPQNLSASRPQDRQFILSSKKLLLSDSGFYLCAWTYSRDLYNSPLHFGNGTRLTVT.

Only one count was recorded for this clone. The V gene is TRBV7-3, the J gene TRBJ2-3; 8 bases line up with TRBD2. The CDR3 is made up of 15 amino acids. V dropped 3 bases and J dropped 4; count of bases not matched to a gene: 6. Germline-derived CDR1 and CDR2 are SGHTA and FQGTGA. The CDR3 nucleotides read TGTGCCAGCAGCTTGGGAGCGGGGGCTCCAGATACGCAGTATTTT. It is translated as CASSLGAGAPDTQYF.

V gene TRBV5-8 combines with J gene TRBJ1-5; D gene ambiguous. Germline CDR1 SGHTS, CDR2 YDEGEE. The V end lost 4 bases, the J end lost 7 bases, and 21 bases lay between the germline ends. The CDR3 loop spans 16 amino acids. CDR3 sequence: CASSRWSGNTGQPQHF. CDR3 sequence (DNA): TGTGCCAGCAGCCGTTGGTCAGGTAATACGGGGCAGCCCCAGCATTTT.

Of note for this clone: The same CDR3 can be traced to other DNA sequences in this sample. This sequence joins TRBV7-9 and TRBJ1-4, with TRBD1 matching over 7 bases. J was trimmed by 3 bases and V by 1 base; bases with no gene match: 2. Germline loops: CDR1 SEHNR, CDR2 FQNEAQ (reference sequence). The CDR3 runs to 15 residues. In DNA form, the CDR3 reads TGTGCCAGCAGCTTAGAAGGGACAGCTAATGAAAAACTGTTTTTT. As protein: CASSLEGTANEKLFF.

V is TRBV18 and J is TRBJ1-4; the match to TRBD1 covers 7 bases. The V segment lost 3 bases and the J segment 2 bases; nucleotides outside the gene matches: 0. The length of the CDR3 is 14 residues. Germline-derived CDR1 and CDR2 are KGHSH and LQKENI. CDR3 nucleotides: TGTGCCAGCTCACCGACAGGGACTAATGAAAAACTGTTTTTT. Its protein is CASSPTGTNEKLFF.

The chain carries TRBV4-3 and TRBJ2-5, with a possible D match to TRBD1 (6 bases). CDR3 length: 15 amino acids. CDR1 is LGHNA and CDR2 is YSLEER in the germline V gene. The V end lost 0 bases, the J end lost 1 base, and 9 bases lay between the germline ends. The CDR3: CASSQENRVQETQYF. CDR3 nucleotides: TGCGCCAGCAGCCAAGAAAACAGGGTCCAAGAGACCCAGTACTTC.

CDR3 protein: CASSVGGGVAGNTIYF. In nucleotides, the CDR3 is TGTGCCAGCAGCGTAGGCGGGGGAGTAGCTGGAAACACCATATATTTT. The chain employs TRBV9 and TRBJ1-3; weak D call: TRBD1 (5 bases). The CDR3 extends over 16 amino acids. V was trimmed by 0 bases and J by 2 bases, leaving 12 bases between them. Germline values: CDR1 SGDLS, CDR2 YYNGEE.

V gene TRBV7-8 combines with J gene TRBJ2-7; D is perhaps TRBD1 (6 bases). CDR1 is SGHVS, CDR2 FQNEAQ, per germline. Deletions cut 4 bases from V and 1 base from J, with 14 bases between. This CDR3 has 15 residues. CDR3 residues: CASSSSRGRSYEQYF. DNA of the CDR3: TGTGCCAGCAGCTCTAGCAGGGGTCGGTCCTACGAGCAGTACTTC.

The CDR3 protein is CASSLEGVGGTYEQYF. CDR3 in DNA: TGTGCCAGCAGCTTAGAGGGTGTAGGGGGTACCTACGAGCAGTACTTC. The V call is TRBV7-8, the J call TRBJ2-7, with D perhaps TRBD1 (6 bases). Trimming took off 1 base at V and 2 bases at J, with 15 bases between the two ends. CDR3 length equals 16 residues. CDR1 is SGHVS and CDR2 is FQNEAQ in the germline V gene.

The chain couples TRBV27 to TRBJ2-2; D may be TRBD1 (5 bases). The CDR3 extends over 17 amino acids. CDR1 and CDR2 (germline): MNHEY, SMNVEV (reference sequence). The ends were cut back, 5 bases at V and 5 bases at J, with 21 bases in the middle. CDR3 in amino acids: CASSLSPSSGLTGELFF. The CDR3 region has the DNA TGTGCCAGCAGTCTCTCCCCCAGTTCAGGGTTGACCGGGGAGCTGTTTTTT.

The CDR3 sequence is CASSEWGGRSDTQYF. CDR3 DNA: TGTGCCAGCAGTGAATGGGGGGGGCGGTCAGATACGCAGTATTTT. This chain links TRBV6-1 with TRBJ2-3; weak D call: TRBD2 (7 bases). Germline V gene lookup returns CDR1 MNHNS and CDR2 SASEGT. The V and J ends lost 2 bases and 4 bases respectively, with 13 bases between them. The length of the CDR3 is 15 residues.

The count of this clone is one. In DNA form, the CDR3 reads TGTGCCAGCAGCCCGAGGACAGGGGGAGCGGCCGGGGAGCTGTTTTTT. Translation gives CASSPRTGGAAGELFF. The rearrangement uses TRBV4-2 and TRBJ2-2; 10 bases fit TRBD1. CDR1 is LGHNA and CDR2 is YNFKEQ in the germline V gene. The length of the CDR3 is 16 residues. After removal of 4 bases from V and 6 bases from J, the junction contained 8 bases not matched to a gene.

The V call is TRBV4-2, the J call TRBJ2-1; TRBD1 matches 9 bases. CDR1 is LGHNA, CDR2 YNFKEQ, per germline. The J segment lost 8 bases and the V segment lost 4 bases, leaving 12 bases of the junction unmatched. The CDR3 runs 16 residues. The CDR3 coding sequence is TGTGCCAGCAGCCGGGCTGCCCCGACAGGGGGGGATGAGCAGTTCTTC. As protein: CASSRAAPTGGDEQFF.

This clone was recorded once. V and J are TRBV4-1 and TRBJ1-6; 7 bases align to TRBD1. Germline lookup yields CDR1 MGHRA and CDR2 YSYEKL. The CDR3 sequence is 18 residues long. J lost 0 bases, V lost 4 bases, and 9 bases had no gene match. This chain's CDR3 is CASSPRTGGLSYNSPLHF. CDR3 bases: TGCGCCAGCAGCCCCCGGACAGGAGGGCTCTCCTATAATTCACCCCTCCACTTT.

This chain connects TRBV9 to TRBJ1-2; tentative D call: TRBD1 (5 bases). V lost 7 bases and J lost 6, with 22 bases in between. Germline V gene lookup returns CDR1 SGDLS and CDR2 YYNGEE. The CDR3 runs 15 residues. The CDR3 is CASSPGGINYNGYTF. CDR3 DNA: TGTGCCAGCTCCCCCGGGGGGATAAACTATAATGGCTACACCTTC.

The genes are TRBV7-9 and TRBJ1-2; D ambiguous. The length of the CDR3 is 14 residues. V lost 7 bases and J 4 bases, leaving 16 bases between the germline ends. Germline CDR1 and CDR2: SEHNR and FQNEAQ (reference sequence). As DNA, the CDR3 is TGTGCCAGCACCACTGGGCCTCAAGGCTATGGCTACACCTTC. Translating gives CASTTGPQGYGYTF.

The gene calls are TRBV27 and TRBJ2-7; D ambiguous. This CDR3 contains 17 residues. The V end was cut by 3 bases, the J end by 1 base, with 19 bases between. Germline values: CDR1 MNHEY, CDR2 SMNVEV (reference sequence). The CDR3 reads CASSFFPPVTGSYEQYF. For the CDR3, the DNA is TGTGCCAGCAGTTTTTTCCCCCCGGTGACCGGGTCCTACGAGCAGTACTTC.

CDR3 loop: CASSVEGTSGFYEQYF. The CDR3 bases are TGTGCCAGCAGCGTAGAAGGGACTAGCGGTTTTTACGAGCAGTACTTC. The chain is built from TRBV9 and TRBJ2-7; the match to TRBD2 covers 11 bases. The CDR3 totals 16 residues. Germline CDR1 and CDR2: SGDLS and YYNGEE. The V and J ends lost 0 bases and 4 bases, in that order; junction bases with no gene match: 6.

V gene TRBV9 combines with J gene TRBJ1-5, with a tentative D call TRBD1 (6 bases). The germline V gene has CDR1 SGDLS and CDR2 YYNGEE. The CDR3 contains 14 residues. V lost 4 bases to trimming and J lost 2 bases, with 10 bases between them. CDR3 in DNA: TGTGCCAGCAGCTCGCACAGGGGCAATCAGCCCCAGCATTTT. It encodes CASSSHRGNQPQHF.